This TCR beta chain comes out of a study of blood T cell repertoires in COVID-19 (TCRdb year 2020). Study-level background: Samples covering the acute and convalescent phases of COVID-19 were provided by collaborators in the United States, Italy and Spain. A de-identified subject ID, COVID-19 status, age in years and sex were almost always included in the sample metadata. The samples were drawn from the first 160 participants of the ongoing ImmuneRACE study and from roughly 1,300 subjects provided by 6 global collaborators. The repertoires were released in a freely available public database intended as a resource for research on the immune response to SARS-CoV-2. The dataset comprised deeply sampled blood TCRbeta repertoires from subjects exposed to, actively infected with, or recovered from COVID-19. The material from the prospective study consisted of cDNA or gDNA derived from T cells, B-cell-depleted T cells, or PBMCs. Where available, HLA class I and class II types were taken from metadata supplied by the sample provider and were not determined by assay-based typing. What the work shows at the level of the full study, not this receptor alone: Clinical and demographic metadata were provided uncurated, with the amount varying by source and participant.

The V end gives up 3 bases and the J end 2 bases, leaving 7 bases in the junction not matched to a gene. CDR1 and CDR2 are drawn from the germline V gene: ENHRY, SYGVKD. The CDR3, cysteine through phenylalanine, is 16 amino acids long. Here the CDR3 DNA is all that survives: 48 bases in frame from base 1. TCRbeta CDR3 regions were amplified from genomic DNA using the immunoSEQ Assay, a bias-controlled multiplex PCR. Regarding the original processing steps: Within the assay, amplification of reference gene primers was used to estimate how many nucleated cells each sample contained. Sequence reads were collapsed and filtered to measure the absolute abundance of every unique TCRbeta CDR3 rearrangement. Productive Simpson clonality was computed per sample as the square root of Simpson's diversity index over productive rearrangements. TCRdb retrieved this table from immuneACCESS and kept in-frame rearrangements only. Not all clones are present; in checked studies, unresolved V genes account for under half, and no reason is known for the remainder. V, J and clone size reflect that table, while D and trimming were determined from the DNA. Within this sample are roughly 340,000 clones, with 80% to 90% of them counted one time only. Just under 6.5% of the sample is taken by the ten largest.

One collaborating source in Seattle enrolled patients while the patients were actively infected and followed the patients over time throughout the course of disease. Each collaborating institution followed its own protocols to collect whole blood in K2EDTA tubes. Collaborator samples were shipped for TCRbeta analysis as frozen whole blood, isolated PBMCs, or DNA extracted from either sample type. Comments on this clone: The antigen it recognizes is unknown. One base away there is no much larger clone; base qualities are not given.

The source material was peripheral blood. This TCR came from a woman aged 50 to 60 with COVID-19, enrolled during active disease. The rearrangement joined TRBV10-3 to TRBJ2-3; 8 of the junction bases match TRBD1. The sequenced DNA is TGTGCCATCAGTGATGGACAGGGCAAAATCACAGATACGCAGTATTTT. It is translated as CAISDGQGKITDTQYF.